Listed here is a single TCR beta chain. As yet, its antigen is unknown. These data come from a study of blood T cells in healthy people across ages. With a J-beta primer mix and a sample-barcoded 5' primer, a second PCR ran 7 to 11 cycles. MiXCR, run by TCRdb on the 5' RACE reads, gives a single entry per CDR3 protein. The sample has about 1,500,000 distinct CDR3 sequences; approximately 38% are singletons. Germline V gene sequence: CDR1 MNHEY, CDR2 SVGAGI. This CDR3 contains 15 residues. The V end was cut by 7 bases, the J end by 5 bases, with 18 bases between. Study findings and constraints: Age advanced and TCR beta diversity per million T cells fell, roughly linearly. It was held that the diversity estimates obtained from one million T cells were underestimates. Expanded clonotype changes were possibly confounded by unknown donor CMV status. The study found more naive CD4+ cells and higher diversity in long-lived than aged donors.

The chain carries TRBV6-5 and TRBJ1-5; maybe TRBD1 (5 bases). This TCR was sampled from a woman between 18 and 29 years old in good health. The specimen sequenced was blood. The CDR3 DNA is TGTGCCAGCAAAACCACCGGGACTTTGGATCAGCCCCAGCATTTT. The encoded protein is CASKTTGTLDQPQHF.